What follows are 13 T cell receptor beta chains derived from one specimen sequenced in a study of T-cell memory formation after mild COVID-19. TCRdb reprocessed the 5' RACE reads with MiXCR, giving one entry per CDR3 protein. The sample shows 55,000 to 80,000 distinct CDR3 sequences, approximately 9% of them seen only once. Material for sequencing was PBMCs or a T cell subset sorted from them (not recorded which). These receptor sequences come from a man between 18 and 35 years old who had mild COVID-19 (a few samples of this study predate the infection). Cell type and time point are not known.

Only a few counts were recorded for this clonotype. J is TRBJ2-5 and V is TRBV24-1, with TRBD1 as a possible D gene (6 bases). Germline V gene data show CDR1 as KGHDR and CDR2 as SFDVKD. There are 15 residues in the CDR3. V gave up 3 bases and J gave up 1 base, with 11 bases separating them. The CDR3 here is CATSDPGQFQETQYF. CDR3 DNA sequence: TGTGCCACCAGTGATCCCGGACAGTTCCAAGAGACCCAGTACTTC.

This clonotype has a count of ten or more. V and J are TRBV7-2 and TRBJ2-1; no reliable D call. V lost 3 bases to trimming and J lost 9 bases, with 12 bases between them. This CDR3 region has 13 residues. Germline V gene data show CDR1 as SGHTA and CDR2 as FQGNSA. CDR3 region: CASSLENMGEQFF. CDR3 nucleotide sequence: TGTGCCAGCAGCTTGGAAAACATGGGTGAGCAGTTCTTC.

The V call is TRBV12-3 or TRBV12-4, the J call TRBJ2-1; the match to TRBD1 covers 10 bases. The ends lost 5 bases at V and 7 bases at J; junction bases unmatched: 5. CDR3 length: 14 residues. CDR3 sequence (DNA): TGTGCCAGCAGTATGGGACAGGGGATTAATGAGCAGTTCTTC. Its protein is CASSMGQGINEQFF.

V and J are TRBV18 and TRBJ2-1; perhaps TRBD1 as D (5 bases). This CDR3 contains 12 residues. The ends were cut back, 3 bases at V and 8 bases at J, with 8 bases in the middle. Germline V gives CDR1 KGHSH, CDR2 LQKENI. In nucleotides, the CDR3 is TGTGCCAGCTCACCGATGACAGATGAGCAGTTCTTC. This codes for CASSPMTDEQFF.

This clonotype was recorded many times. The chain couples TRBV11-2 to TRBJ2-1; 11 positions match TRBD2. Losses at the gene ends were 6 bases for V and 8 bases for J; bases not matched to a gene: 9. This CDR3 is built from 15 residues. Germline V CDR1 and CDR2: SGHAT, FQNNGV. CDR3 loop: CASSTPSGGPHEQFF. The CDR3 nucleotides are TGTGCCAGCAGTACTCCTAGCGGGGGGCCCCATGAGCAGTTCTTC.

This clonotype was counted ten times or more. V and J are TRBV7-2 and TRBJ2-2; no clear D. The length of the CDR3 is 13 residues. V was cut by 5 bases and J by 4 bases, with 8 bases left in between. CDR1 and CDR2 from the germline V gene are SGHTA and FQGNSA. CDR3 coding DNA: TGTGCCAGCAGCCCCAGACGCACCGGGGAGCTGTTTTTT. Its protein product is CASSPRRTGELFF.

This clonotype was seen a handful of times. The V gene is TRBV5-1, the J gene TRBJ2-5; maybe TRBD2 (7 bases). The CDR3 has 14 amino acids. Trimming removed 1 base from V and 4 bases from J, with 11 bases in between. CDR1 and CDR2 (germline): SGHRS, YFSETQ. The CDR3: CASSLNGGRETQYF. The CDR3 DNA follows: TGCGCCAGCAGCTTGAACGGGGGGCGAGAGACCCAGTACTTC.

On this clonotype itself: One junction end does not reproduce the germline sequence, and a read error may be involved. The CDR3 sequence: CASSATRTSEKLFF. The CDR3 nucleotides are TGTGCCAGCAGTGCGACGAGGACTAGTGAAAAACTGTTTTTT. The chain couples TRBV25-1 to TRBJ1-4; no firm D call. Per germline, CDR1 MGHDK and CDR2 SYGVNS. This CDR3 is built from 14 residues.

This chain connects TRBV29-1 to TRBJ2-7; 11 bases align to TRBD2. V lost 4 bases, J lost 1 base, and 0 bases stayed unmatched. The CDR3 is 13 amino acids. Germline lookup yields CDR1 SQVTM and CDR2 ANQGSEA. The CDR3 is CSVGLAGSYEQYF. As DNA, the CDR3 is TGCAGCGTTGGACTAGCGGGGTCCTACGAGCAGTACTTC.

The rearrangement links TRBV7-2 to TRBJ2-7, with a weak D call TRBD2 (5 bases). V was clipped by 4 bases and J by 7 bases, with 14 bases between them. The CDR3 runs to 13 residues. The germline V gene has CDR1 SGHTA and CDR2 FQGNSA. The CDR3 here is CASSSRRGSEQYV. The CDR3 nucleotides are TGTGCCAGCAGCTCGCGTCGGGGAAGTGAGCAGTACGTC.

The chain has TRBV18 and TRBJ1-1; TRBD1 aligns across 8 bases. The CDR3 has 15 residues. V shed 5 bases and J 5 bases; nucleotides not matched to a gene: 10. Germline assignment: CDR1 KGHSH and CDR2 LQKENI. The CDR3 protein is CASSSDRAAGTEAFF. The CDR3 region has the DNA TGTGCCAGCTCATCGGACAGGGCGGCAGGTACTGAAGCTTTCTTT.

V and J are TRBV20-1 and TRBJ1-3, with D tentatively TRBD1 (6 bases). V lost 6 bases and J lost 4, with 13 bases in between. The CDR3 has 13 amino acids. CDR1 DFQATT and CDR2 SNEGSKA come from the germline V gene (reference sequence). CDR3 DNA: TGCAGTGCCGACGGGACACTCGGAAACACCATATATTTT. It encodes CSADGTLGNTIYF.

This chain joins TRBV28 and TRBJ1-2; 8 nucleotides agree with TRBD1. V gave up 8 bases and J gave up 5 bases; unmatched junction bases: 19. Germline values: CDR1 MDHEN, CDR2 SYDVKM. This CDR3 contains 17 residues. DNA of the CDR3: TGTGCCAGCGCCCTGACAGGGGCTTTTGAAGGTCCTTATGGCTACACCTTC. It translates to CASALTGAFEGPYGYTF.